This passage covers 13 T cell receptor beta chains from one sample sequenced in a study of blood T cell repertoires in COVID-19. Some clones are missing from TCRdb's copy, which holds only in-frame ones; the method was immunoSEQ multiplex PCR. Of approximately 290,000 clones in the sample, approximately 83% were seen once. Sequences were obtained from PBMCs or T cells enriched from blood (not recorded which). The source is a woman aged 25-40 years who had recovered from COVID-19.

The chain joins TRBV27 to TRBJ2-3; D might be TRBD2 (6 bases). The CDR3 is 18 amino acids. Trimming took 6 bases from V and 0 from J, leaving 22 bases between them. Germline V gene sequence: CDR1 MNHEY, CDR2 SMNVEV (reference sequence). CDR3 residues: CASSLEGGFVYSTDTQYF. The CDR3 DNA reads TGTGCCAGCAGCCTGGAGGGAGGCTTCGTTTATAGCACAGATACGCAGTATTTT.

The J gene is TRBJ2-5, the V gene TRBV10-2; weak D call: TRBD1 (5 bases). V was pared by 9 bases and J by 1 base, with 15 bases between. Germline V lookup: CDR1 WSHSY, CDR2 SAAADI. The CDR3 loop spans 14 amino acids. CDR3 region: CASGGHNLQETQYF. The DNA of the CDR3 is TGCGCCAGTGGCGGACACAACCTCCAAGAGACCCAGTACTTC.

This chain joins TRBV6-5 and TRBJ1-3, with D perhaps matching TRBD1 (6 bases). The V gene lost 2 bases and the J gene lost 1 base, with 12 bases spanning the gap. This CDR3 is 16 amino acids long. From germline, CDR1 is MNHEY and CDR2 SVGAGI. In DNA, the CDR3 is TGTGCCAGCAGTTACAGTTACAGGGTATCTGGAAACACCATATATTTT. It specifies CASSYSYRVSGNTIYF.

This clone came up once. This chain joins TRBV18 and TRBJ2-2; TRBD1 might be the D (5 bases). Germline V CDR1 and CDR2: KGHSH, LQKENI. The CDR3 consists of 14 residues. Trimming took off 3 bases at V and 5 bases at J, with 10 bases between the two ends. CDR3 in amino acids: CASSPDSLTGELFF. CDR3 DNA: TGTGCCAGCTCACCTGACAGCCTGACCGGGGAGCTGTTTTTT.

The chain is built from TRBV3-1 (or the pseudogene TRBV3-2) and TRBJ1-1, with 12 bases aligning to TRBD1. The germline V gene encodes CDR1 LGHDT and CDR2 YNNKEL (reference sequence). V was clipped by 0 bases and J by 11 bases; unmatched bases: 7. The CDR3 has 15 amino acids. CDR3 sequence: CASSQDHGTGGEAFF. The CDR3 region has the DNA TGTGCCAGCAGCCAAGATCACGGGACAGGGGGCGAGGCTTTCTTT.

V gene TRBV7-9 combines with J gene TRBJ1-2; TRBD1 is a possible D gene (5 bases). Germline CDR1 reads SEHNR; CDR2 reads FQNEAQ (reference sequence). This CDR3 has 13 residues. Trimming left V 3 bases short and J 2 bases short, with 7 bases between. CDR3 sequence: CASSLTANYGYTF. CDR3 DNA: TGTGCCAGCAGCTTGACAGCGAACTATGGCTACACCTTC.

This chain joins TRBV5-1 and TRBJ2-4; no definite D call. This CDR3 region has 14 residues. Per germline, CDR1 SGHRS and CDR2 YFSETQ. V was cut by 5 bases and J by 1 base, with 10 bases left in between. The DNA of the CDR3 is TGCGCCAGCAGGGTCTACGGGGCCAAAAACATTCAGTACTTC. Protein product: CASRVYGAKNIQYF.

The chain uses TRBV28 and TRBJ2-4; 10 bases line up with TRBD1. Germline loops: CDR1 MDHEN, CDR2 SYDVKM. J lost 5 bases, V lost 6 bases, and 7 bases had no gene match. This CDR3 contains 15 residues. The CDR3 spells CASSETGGFENIQYF. The CDR3 DNA follows: TGTGCCAGCAGCGAGACAGGGGGCTTCGAAAACATTCAGTACTTC.

This chain connects TRBV29-1 to TRBJ1-5; tentative D call: TRBD1 (6 bases). Germline assignment: CDR1 SQVTM and CDR2 ANQGSEA. The CDR3 length is 13 residues. V shed 6 bases and J shed 4 bases, with 13 bases lying between them. The CDR3 reads CSVGAGDNQPQHF. CDR3 sequence (DNA): TGCAGCGTCGGTGCAGGGGATAATCAGCCCCAGCATTTT.

The rearrangement uses TRBV3-1 (or the pseudogene TRBV3-2) and TRBJ2-7; no clear D gene. The CDR3 is made up of 16 amino acids. V was cut by 1 base and J by 0 bases, with 13 bases left in between. Germline V gene sequence: CDR1 LGHDT, CDR2 YNNKEL (reference sequence). CDR3 protein: CASSQVYQLVSYEQYF. Here the CDR3 DNA reads TGTGCCAGCAGCCAAGTTTATCAGCTAGTCTCCTACGAGCAGTACTTC.

The gene calls are TRBV28 and TRBJ1-6; TRBD1 matches 10 bases. After removal of 1 base from V and 5 bases from J, the junction contained 8 bases not matched to a gene. Germline-derived CDR1 and CDR2 are MDHEN and SYDVKM. The CDR3 runs to 18 residues. The CDR3 here is CASSLLGPGQGNNSPLHF. CDR3 DNA sequence: TGTGCCAGCAGTTTATTGGGACCGGGACAGGGGAATAATTCACCCCTCCACTTT.

The chain employs TRBV28 and TRBJ1-1; 8 nucleotides line up with TRBD1. Germline V gives CDR1 MDHEN, CDR2 SYDVKM. The V gene end was trimmed by 1 base and the J gene end by 8 bases; junction bases not matched to a gene: 3. This CDR3 comprises 13 residues. CDR3 loop: CASSLLRQGEAFF. For the CDR3, the DNA is TGTGCCAGCAGTTTATTGCGACAGGGGGAAGCTTTCTTT. Full variable domain (remainder filled in from reference TRBV28 and TRBJ1-1): DVKVTQSSRYLVKRTGEKVFLECVQDMDHENMFWYRQDPGLGLRLIYFSYDVKMKEKGDIPEGYSVSREKKERFSLILESASTNQTSMYLCASSLLRQGEAFFGQGTRLTVV.

This clone was observed a few times. This chain joins TRBV18 and TRBJ2-2, with a possible D match to TRBD1 (5 bases). The CDR3 loop spans 15 amino acids. CDR1 and CDR2 (germline): KGHSH, LQKENI. With 2 bases removed from V and 1 base from J, the gap between germline ends came to 8 bases. The CDR3, as DNA: TGTGCCAGCTCACCAGTCGGACAGAACACCGGGGAGCTGTTTTTT. It yields the protein CASSPVGQNTGELFF.